This T cell receptor beta chain derives from a study of CD8 T cells in ankylosing spondylitis. One entry per CDR3 protein results from TCRdb running MiXCR on the 5' RACE reads. The table shows 500,000 to 650,000 distinct CDR3 sequences, with less than 6% occurring only once. Germline CDR1 and CDR2: SGHTA and FQGNSA. The CDR3 covers 13 residues. The J segment lost 13 bases and the V segment lost 4 bases, leaving 8 bases of the junction unmatched. Whole-study findings and limits: The authors found the disease-linked clones to be CD8+ and relatively rare in peripheral blood. Significant enrichment of disease-linked clones was reportedly seen in matched ankylosing spondylitis synovial fluid. A motif of eight highly homologous TCR beta variants was seen as apparently characteristic of ankylosing spondylitis blood.

This clonotype was detected many times. Its antigen is not known. Sequencing was carried out using blood, either unsorted or a sorted T cell fraction (not recorded which). The receptor comes from a male donor with ankylosing spondylitis. The chain uses TRBV7-2 and TRBJ2-5; 11 nucleotides match TRBD2. This chain's CDR3 is CASSSVTSGIGYF. Written as DNA, the CDR3 is TGTGCCAGCAGCTCGGTGACTAGCGGGATTGGGTACTTC.